The 14 T cell receptor beta chains below come from one sample, sequenced in a study of blood T cell repertoires in COVID-19. The data were produced by immunoSEQ multiplex PCR, yet TCRdb's version contains in-frame clones alone and is incomplete. The repertoire includes roughly 250,000 clones, around 83% of them detected once, and around 6.8% sits in the top ten. Sequenced: peripheral blood. Receptors originate from a woman between 45 and 60 years old with acute or convalescent COVID-19.

The rearrangement links TRBV5-5 to TRBJ1-2; 9 bases match TRBD1. The ends lost 4 bases at V and 2 bases at J; junction bases unmatched: 6. The CDR3 is 15 residues long. The germline V gene encodes CDR1 SGHKS and CDR2 YYEKEE (reference sequence). In DNA form, the CDR3 reads TGTGCCAGCAGCCCCGGGACAGGGCTGAACTATGGCTACACCTTC. It translates to CASSPGTGLNYGYTF.

This chain uses TRBV5-4 with TRBJ2-7; 9 nucleotides align to TRBD2. J gave up 6 bases and V 0 bases, and 7 bases lay outside the gene matches. This CDR3 comprises 15 residues. Germline V gives CDR1 SGHNT, CDR2 YYREEE (reference sequence). The CDR3 coding sequence is TGTGCCAGCAGCTTGGAGGTAGCGGGAGTAAGCGAGCAGTACTTC. Encoded protein: CASSLEVAGVSEQYF.

The chain uses TRBV7-6 and TRBJ2-2; 11 bases agree with TRBD2. J gave up 4 bases and V 1 base, and 8 bases lay outside the gene matches. Germline V lookup: CDR1 SGHVS, CDR2 FNYEAQ. This CDR3 spans 18 amino acids. DNA for the CDR3: TGTGCCAGCAGCTTAGACTATGGGACTAGCGGTCGCACCGGGGAGCTGTTTTTT. It yields the protein CASSLDYGTSGRTGELFF. The variable domain in full, completed from reference TRBV7-6 and TRBJ2-2, reads GAGVSQSPRYKVTKRGQDVALRCDPISGHVSLYWYRQALGQGPEFLTYFNYEAQQDKSGLPNDRFSAERPEGSISTLTIQRTEQRDSAMYRCASSLDYGTSGRTGELFFGEGSRLTVL.

The V call is TRBV7-2, the J call TRBJ2-7; TRBD2 agrees at 11 bases. The CDR3 loop spans 15 amino acids. Germline CDR1 and CDR2: SGHTA and FQGNSA. The junction had 9 bases not matched to a gene; V was cut back by 4 bases and J by 7 bases. The CDR3: CASSWTTSGTGEQYF. The DNA of the CDR3 is TGTGCCAGCAGCTGGACGACTAGCGGGACTGGGGAGCAGTACTTC.

This clone was recorded a few times. The junction differs from germline at one of its ends, possibly a read error. The chain recombines TRBV12-3 or TRBV12-4 with TRBJ1-1; no definite D call. The CDR3 totals 13 residues. CDR3 amino acids: CASSIRRSTGAFF. CDR3 nucleotide sequence: TGTGCCAGCAGTATAAGGCGGTCTACTGGAGCTTTCTTT.

This chain connects TRBV7-9 to TRBJ2-7, with 7 bases fitting TRBD2. The CDR3 loop spans 14 amino acids. The junction had 7 bases not matched to a gene; V was cut back by 3 bases and J by 5 bases. Germline CDR1 and CDR2: SEHNR and FQNEAQ (reference sequence). This CDR3 is CASSLGGSKDEQYF. The CDR3 DNA is TGTGCCAGCAGCTTGGGCGGGAGCAAGGACGAGCAGTACTTC. Using reference TRBV7-9 and TRBJ2-7 for the parts outside the CDR3, the full variable domain is DTGVSQNPRHKITKRGQNVTFRCDPISEHNRLYWYRQTLGQGPEFLTYFQNEAQLEKSRLLSDRFSAERPKGSFSTLEIQRTEQGDSAMYLCASSLGGSKDEQYFGPGTRLTVT.

This clone has just a few counts. The chain employs TRBV14 and TRBJ2-3; 11 nucleotides align to TRBD2. CDR1 and CDR2 from the germline V gene are SGHDN and FVKESK. The CDR3 has 15 residues. V lost 5 bases to trimming and J lost 5 bases; unmatched junction nucleotides: 6. CDR3 in amino acids: CASSSSGRALDTQYF. CDR3 nucleotides: TGTGCCAGCAGCAGTAGCGGGAGGGCCTTAGATACGCAGTATTTT.

CDR3 amino acids: CASSQDWSTSGYGPGELFF. The CDR3 DNA follows: TGTGCCAGCAGCCAAGATTGGTCGACTAGCGGATATGGACCCGGGGAGCTGTTTTTT. This rearrangement joins TRBV14 to TRBJ2-2, with 9 bases that match TRBD2. Germline CDR1 and CDR2: SGHDN and FVKESK. The CDR3 loop spans 19 amino acids. V was pared by 0 bases and J by 6 bases, with 14 bases of the junction left unmatched.

The chain is built from TRBV19 and TRBJ2-2; weak D call: TRBD2 (6 bases). V was cut by 5 bases and J by 2 bases, with 9 bases left in between. The CDR3 sequence is 14 residues long. From germline, CDR1 is LNHDA and CDR2 SQIVND (reference sequence). DNA of the CDR3: TGTGCCAGTAGTTCCGGGGGTAACACCGGGGAGCTGTTTTTT. It translates to CASSSGGNTGELFF.

The chain combines TRBV4-1 with TRBJ2-4; a weak D match, TRBD2 (5 bases). V was cut by 0 bases and J by 7 bases, with 13 bases left in between. CDR3 length: 15 amino acids. In germline, CDR1 is MGHRA, CDR2 YSYEKL. CDR3 sequence reads: CASSQESVSGNIQYF. Here the CDR3 DNA reads TGCGCCAGCAGCCAAGAGTCAGTCTCGGGGAACATTCAGTACTTC.

The rearrangement uses TRBV29-1 and TRBJ2-1; the D gene is possibly TRBD2 (5 bases). This CDR3 region has 13 residues. Germline loops: CDR1 SQVTM, CDR2 ANQGSEA. With 2 bases removed from V and 7 bases from J, the gap between germline ends came to 12 bases. CDR3 in amino acids: CSVERGLGNEQFF. CDR3 coding DNA: TGCAGCGTTGAACGAGGACTCGGAAATGAGCAGTTCTTC.

The chain employs TRBV7-2 and TRBJ2-5, with a possible D match to TRBD2 (5 bases). V was pared by 1 base and J by 6 bases, with 12 bases between. Germline V gene sequence: CDR1 SGHTA, CDR2 FQGNSA. The CDR3 spans 14 residues. The DNA for the CDR3 is TGTGCCAGCAGCTTAGATACTTCCGGGAAGACCCAGTACTTC. Translating gives CASSLDTSGKTQYF.

The CDR3 sequence: CASSNSGNTEAFF. The CDR3 nucleotides read TGTGCCAGCAGTAACTCAGGGAACACTGAAGCTTTCTTT. The rearrangement joins TRBV7-2 to TRBJ1-1; D unresolved. This CDR3 spans 13 amino acids. V dropped 6 bases and J dropped 1 base, with 9 bases sitting between them. The germline V gene has CDR1 SGHTA and CDR2 FQGNSA.

The rearrangement links TRBV3-1 (or the pseudogene TRBV3-2) to TRBJ2-5, with 12 bases that match TRBD2. With 4 bases clipped from V and 5 bases from J, the junction kept 11 bases outside the gene matches. From germline, CDR1 is LGHDT and CDR2 YNNKEL (reference sequence). The CDR3 length is 17 residues. This CDR3 reads CASSPLASGRAGETQYF. The CDR3 DNA reads TGTGCCAGCAGCCCTCTGGCTAGCGGGAGGGCCGGGGAGACCCAGTACTTC.